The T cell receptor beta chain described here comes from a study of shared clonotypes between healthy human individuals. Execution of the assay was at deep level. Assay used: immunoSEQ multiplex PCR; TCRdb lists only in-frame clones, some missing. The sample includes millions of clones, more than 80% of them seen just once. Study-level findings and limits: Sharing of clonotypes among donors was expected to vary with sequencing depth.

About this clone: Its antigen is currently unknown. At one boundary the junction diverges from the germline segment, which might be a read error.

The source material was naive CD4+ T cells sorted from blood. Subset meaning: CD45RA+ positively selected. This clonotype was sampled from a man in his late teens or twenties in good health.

CDR3 region: CASSPGVDGNTIYF. The CDR3 DNA sequence: TGTGCCAGCTCACCAGGGGTGGACGGAAATACCATATATTTT. The gene calls are TRBV18 and TRBJ1-3; D call uncertain. The germline gives CDR1 KGHSH, CDR2 LQKENI. This CDR3 has 14 residues.